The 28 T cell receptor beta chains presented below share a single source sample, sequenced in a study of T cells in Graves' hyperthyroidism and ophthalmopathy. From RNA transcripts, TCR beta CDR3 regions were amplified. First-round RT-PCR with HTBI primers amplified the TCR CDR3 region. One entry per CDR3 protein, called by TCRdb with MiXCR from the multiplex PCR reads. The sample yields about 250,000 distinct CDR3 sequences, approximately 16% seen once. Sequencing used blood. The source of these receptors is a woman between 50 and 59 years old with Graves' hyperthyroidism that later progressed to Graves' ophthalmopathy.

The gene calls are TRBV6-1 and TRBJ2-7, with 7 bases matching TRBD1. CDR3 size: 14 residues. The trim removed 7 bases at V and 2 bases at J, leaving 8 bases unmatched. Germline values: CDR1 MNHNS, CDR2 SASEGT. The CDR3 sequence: CASNPYRGTYEQYF. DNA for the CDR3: TGTGCCAGCAACCCTTACAGGGGAACCTACGAGCAGTACTTC.

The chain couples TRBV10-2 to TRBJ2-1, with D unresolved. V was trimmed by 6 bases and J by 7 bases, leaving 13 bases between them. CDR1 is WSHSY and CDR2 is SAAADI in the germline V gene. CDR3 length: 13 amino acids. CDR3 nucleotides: TGCGCCAGCAGCGGCTACGAGGCGAATGAGCAGTTCTTC. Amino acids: CASSGYEANEQFF.

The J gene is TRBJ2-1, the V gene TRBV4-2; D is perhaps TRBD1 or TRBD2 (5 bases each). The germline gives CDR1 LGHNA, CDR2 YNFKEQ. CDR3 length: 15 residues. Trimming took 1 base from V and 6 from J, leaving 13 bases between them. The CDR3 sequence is CASSQAGTGANEQFF. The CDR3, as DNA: TGTGCCAGCAGCCAAGCCGGGACCGGGGCCAATGAGCAGTTCTTC.

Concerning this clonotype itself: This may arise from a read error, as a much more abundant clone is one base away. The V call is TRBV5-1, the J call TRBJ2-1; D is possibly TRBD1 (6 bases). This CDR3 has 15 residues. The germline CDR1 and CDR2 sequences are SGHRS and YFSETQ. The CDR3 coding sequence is TGTGCCAGCAGCTTGGAAGCGAGGGGGTGGGATGAGCAGTTCTTC. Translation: CASSLEARGWDEQFF.

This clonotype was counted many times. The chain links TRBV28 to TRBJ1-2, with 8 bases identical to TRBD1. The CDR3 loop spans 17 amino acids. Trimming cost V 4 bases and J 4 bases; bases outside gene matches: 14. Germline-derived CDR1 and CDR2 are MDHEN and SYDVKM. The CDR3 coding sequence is TGTGCCAGCAGTTCCGCTTACGGGACAGGCTCGGGCTATGGCTACACCTTC. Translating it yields CASSSAYGTGSGYGYTF.

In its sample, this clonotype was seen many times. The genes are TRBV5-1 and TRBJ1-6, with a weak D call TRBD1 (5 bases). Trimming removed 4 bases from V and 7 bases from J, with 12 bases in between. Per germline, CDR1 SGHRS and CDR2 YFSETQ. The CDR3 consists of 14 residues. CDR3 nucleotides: TGCGCCAGCAGCCCGGGGACGGCAAATTCACCCCTCCACTTT. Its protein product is CASSPGTANSPLHF.

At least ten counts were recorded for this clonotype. CDR3 region: CASSLGTAESEAFF. In DNA, the CDR3 is TGTGCCAGCTCACTCGGGACCGCCGAGAGCGAAGCTTTCTTT. This chain uses TRBV18 with TRBJ1-1, with D possibly matching TRBD1 (5 bases). CDR3 length equals 14 residues. The V end lost 4 bases, the J end lost 8 bases, and 17 bases lay between the germline ends. CDR1 KGHSH and CDR2 LQKENI come from the germline V gene.

The CDR3, as DNA: TGCAGTGCTACCGGGACTAGCGGGAGTGGCTACGAGCAGTACTTC. It specifies CSATGTSGSGYEQYF. The J gene is TRBJ2-7, the V gene TRBV20-1, with TRBD2 matching 14 bases. V lost 4 bases to trimming and J lost 3 bases; unmatched junction nucleotides: 5. The CDR3 is 15 amino acids. The germline V gene has CDR1 DFQATT and CDR2 SNEGSKA (reference sequence).

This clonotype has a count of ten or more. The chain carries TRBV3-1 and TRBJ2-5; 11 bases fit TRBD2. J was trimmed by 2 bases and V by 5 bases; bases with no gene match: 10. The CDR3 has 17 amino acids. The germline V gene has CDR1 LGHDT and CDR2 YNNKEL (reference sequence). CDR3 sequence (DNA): TGTGCCAGCAGCGAACGACGGGGACTAGCGGAACAAGAGACCCAGTACTTC. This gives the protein CASSERRGLAEQETQYF.

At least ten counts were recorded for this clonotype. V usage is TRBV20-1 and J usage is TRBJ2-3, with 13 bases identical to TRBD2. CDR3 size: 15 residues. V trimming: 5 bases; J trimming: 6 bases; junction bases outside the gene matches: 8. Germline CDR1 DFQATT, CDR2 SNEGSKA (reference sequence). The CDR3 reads CSASLRTSGSDTQYF. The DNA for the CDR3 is TGCAGTGCTTCCCTTCGGACTAGCGGGAGCGATACGCAGTATTTT.

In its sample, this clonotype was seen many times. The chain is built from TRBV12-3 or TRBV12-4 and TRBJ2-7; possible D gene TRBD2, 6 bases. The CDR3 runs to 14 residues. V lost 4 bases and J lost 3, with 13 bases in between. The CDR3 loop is CASSWGVGRYEQYF. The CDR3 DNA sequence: TGTGCCAGCAGTTGGGGGGTTGGCCGCTACGAGCAGTACTTC.

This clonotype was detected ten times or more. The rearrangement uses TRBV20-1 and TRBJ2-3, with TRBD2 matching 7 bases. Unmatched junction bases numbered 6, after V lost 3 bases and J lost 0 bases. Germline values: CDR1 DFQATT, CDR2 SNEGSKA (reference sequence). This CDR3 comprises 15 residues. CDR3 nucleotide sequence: TGCAGTGCTAGCGGTGGCGGGGGTAGCACAGATACGCAGTATTTT. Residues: CSASGGGGSTDTQYF.

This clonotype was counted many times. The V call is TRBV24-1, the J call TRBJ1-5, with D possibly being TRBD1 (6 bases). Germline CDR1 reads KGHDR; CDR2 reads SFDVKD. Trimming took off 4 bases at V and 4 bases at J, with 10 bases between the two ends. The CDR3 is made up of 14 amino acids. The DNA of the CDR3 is TGTGCCACCAGTGAGTATGACAGGAATCAGCCCCAGCATTTT. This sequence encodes CATSEYDRNQPQHF.

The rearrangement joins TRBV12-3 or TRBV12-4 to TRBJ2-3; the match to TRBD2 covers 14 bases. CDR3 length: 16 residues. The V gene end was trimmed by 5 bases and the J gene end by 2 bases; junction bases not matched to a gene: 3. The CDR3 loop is CASSGLAGGFTDTQYF. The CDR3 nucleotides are TGTGCCAGCAGTGGACTAGCGGGAGGCTTCACAGATACGCAGTATTTT.

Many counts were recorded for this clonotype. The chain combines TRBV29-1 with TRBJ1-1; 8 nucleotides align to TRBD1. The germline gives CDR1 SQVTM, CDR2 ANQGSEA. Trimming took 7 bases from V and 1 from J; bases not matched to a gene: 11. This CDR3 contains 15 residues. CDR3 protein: CSGILTGTGNTEAFF. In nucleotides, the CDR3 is TGCAGCGGGATTTTAACCGGGACAGGGAACACTGAAGCTTTCTTT.

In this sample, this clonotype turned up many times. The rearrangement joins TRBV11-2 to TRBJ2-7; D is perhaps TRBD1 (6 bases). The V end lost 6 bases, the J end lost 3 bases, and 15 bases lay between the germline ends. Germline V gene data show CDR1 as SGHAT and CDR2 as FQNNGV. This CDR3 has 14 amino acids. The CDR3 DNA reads TGTGCCAGCAGTCGCAACAGGGCTGACTACGAGCAGTACTTC. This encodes CASSRNRADYEQYF.

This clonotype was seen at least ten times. CDR3 DNA sequence: TGTGCCAGCAGTGAGTACTATGGGAACACTGAAGCTTTCTTT. Protein sequence: CASSEYYGNTEAFF. V and J are TRBV6-1 and TRBJ1-1; D unclear. Germline V CDR1 and CDR2: MNHNS, SASEGT. The V gene lost 3 bases and the J gene lost 1 base, with 9 bases spanning the gap. The CDR3 consists of 14 residues.

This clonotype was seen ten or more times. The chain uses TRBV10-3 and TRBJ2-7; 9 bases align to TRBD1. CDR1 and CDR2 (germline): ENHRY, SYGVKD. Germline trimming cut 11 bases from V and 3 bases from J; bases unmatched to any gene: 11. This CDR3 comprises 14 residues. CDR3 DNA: TGTGCCGCCCAGGGGGGACAGGGCGACTACGAGCAGTACTTC. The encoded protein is CAAQGGQGDYEQYF.

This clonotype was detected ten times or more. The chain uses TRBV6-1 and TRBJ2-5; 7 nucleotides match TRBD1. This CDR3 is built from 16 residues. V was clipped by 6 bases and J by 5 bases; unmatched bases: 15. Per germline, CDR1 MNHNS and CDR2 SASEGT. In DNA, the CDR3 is TGTGCCAGCAGCCCCGGCGAGACAGGGATTGATGAGACCCAGTACTTC. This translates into CASSPGETGIDETQYF.

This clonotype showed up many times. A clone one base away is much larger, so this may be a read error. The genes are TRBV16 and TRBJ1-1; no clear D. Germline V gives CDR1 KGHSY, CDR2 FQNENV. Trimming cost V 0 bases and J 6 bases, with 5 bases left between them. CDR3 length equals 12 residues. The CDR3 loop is CASSQSGPEAFF. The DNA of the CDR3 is TGTGCCAGCAGCCAATCGGGCCCTGAAGCTTTCTTT.

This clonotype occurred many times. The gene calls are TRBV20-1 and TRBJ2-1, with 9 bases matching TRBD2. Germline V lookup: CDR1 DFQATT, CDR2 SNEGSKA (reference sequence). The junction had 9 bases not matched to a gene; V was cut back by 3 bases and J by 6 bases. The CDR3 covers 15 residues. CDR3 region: CSARRASGKGNEQFF. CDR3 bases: TGCAGTGCTAGGAGGGCTAGCGGGAAGGGCAATGAGCAGTTCTTC.

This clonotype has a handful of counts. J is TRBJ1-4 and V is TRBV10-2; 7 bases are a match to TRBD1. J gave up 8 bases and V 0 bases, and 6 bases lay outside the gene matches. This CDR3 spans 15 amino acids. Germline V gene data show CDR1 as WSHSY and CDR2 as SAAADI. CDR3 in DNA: TGCGCCAGCAGTGAGTCGACGAGGGGGCGGGAAAAACTGTTTTTT. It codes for CASSESTRGREKLFF.

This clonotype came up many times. CDR3 amino acids: CASSPHRYNEQFF. The DNA for the CDR3 is TGTGCCAGCAGCCCCCACAGATACAATGAGCAGTTCTTC. The chain links TRBV12-3 or TRBV12-4 to TRBJ2-1; no definite D call. The CDR3 spans 13 residues. V lost 6 bases, J lost 4 bases, and 10 bases lay in between.

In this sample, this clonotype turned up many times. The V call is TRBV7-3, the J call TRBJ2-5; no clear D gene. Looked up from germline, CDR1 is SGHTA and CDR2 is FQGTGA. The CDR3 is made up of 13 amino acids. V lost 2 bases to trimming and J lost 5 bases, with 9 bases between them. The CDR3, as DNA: TGTGCCAGCAGCTTAGGCGGTTCTGAGACCCAGTACTTC. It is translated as CASSLGGSETQYF.

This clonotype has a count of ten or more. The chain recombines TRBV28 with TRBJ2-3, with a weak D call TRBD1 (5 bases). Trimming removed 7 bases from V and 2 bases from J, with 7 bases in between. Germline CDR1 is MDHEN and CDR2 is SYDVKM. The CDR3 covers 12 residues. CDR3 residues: CASTDNTDTQYF. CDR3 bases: TGTGCCAGCACGGACAACACAGATACGCAGTATTTT.

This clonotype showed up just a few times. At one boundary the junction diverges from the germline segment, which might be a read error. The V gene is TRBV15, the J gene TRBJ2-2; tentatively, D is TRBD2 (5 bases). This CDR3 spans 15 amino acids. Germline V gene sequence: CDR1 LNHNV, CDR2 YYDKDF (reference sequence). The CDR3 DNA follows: TGTGCCACCAACAGAGATCGGGGGAACACCGGGGAGCTGTTTTTT. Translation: CATNRDRGNTGELFF.

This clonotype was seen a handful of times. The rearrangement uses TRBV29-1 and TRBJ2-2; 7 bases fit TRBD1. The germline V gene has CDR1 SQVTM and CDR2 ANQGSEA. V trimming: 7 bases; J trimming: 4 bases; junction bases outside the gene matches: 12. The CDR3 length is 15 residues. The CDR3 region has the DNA TGCAGCGCCACACAGGGGCTCCCAGCCACCGGGGAGCTGTTTTTT. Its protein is CSATQGLPATGELFF.

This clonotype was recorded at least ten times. The CDR3 sequence: CASSFRSPGKGAEAFF. As DNA, the CDR3 is TGTGCCAGCAGTTTCCGGAGCCCAGGAAAAGGGGCTGAAGCTTTCTTT. V usage is TRBV27 and J usage is TRBJ1-1, with D possibly matching TRBD1 (5 bases). V dropped 3 bases and J dropped 6 bases, with 20 bases sitting between them. CDR1 and CDR2 from the germline V gene are MNHEY and SMNVEV (reference sequence). CDR3 size: 16 residues.